Given below is one TCR beta chain in context. Seattle's cohort entered during active infection and was followed longitudinally. This entry comes from a study of blood T cell repertoires in COVID-19. Study-wide context: Specimens from acute and convalescent COVID-19 originated in the United States, Italy and Spain. Nucleic acid was either cDNA or gDNA, and it came from T cells, B-cell-depleted T cells, or PBMCs.

As processed by the authors: The authors estimated nucleated cell counts from reference gene primer amplification. The repertoire was sequenced with immunoSEQ multiplex PCR; TCRdb's copy has only in-frame clones and lacks some. The V and J calls and clone size were taken over from that table, and D and trimming were inferred from the DNA. The table shows approximately 530,000 clones, with roughly nine tenths occurring only once. Germline V gene sequence: CDR1 KGHSH, CDR2 LQKENI. The V gene lost 2 bases and the J gene lost 8 bases, with 18 bases spanning the gap. The CDR3 extends over 15 amino acids. The clonotype was recovered from a woman aged 50 to 60 with COVID-19, enrolled during active disease. The V and J genes are TRBV18 and TRBJ1-1; possibly TRBD1 for D (6 bases). The sample taken for sequencing was peripheral blood. CDR3 sequence: CASSPGTSTGPEAFF. In nucleotides, the CDR3 is TGTGCCAGCTCACCAGGAACCTCGACAGGCCCGGAAGCTTTCTTT. Drawing the rest from reference TRBV18 and TRBJ1-1, the complete variable domain is NAGVMQNPRHLVRRRGQEARLRCSPMKGHSHVYWYRQLPEEGLKFMVYLQKENIIDESGMPKERFSAEFPKEGPSILRIQQVVRGDSAAYFCASSPGTSTGPEAFFGQGTRLTVV.